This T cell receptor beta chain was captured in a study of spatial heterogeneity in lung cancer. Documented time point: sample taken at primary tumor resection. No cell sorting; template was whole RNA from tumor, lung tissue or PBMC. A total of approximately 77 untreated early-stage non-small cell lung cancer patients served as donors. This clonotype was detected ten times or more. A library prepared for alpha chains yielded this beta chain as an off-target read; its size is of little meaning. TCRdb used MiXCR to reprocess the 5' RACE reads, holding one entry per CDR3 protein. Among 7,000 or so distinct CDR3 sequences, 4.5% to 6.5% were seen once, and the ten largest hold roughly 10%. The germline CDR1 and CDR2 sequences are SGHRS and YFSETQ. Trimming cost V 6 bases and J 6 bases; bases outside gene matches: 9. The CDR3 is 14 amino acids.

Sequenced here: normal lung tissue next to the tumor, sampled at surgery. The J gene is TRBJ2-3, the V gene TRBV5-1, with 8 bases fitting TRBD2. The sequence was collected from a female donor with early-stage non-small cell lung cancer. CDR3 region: CASKLRTSMDTQYF. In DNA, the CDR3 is TGCGCCAGCAAACTCAGGACTAGCATGGATACGCAGTATTTT.